This passage covers 8 T cell receptor beta chains from one sample sequenced in a study of blood T cell repertoires in COVID-19. This table comes from immunoSEQ multiplex PCR, and its TCRdb copy is limited to in-frame clones, with some not included. Of roughly 230,000 clones listed, around 90% are singletons. The material sequenced was PBMCs or T cells enriched from blood (not recorded which). These receptors came from a man in his thirties or forties in a cohort exposed to, infected with or recovered from COVID-19 (not recorded which).

The chain uses TRBV27 and TRBJ1-1; D uncertain. Germline loops: CDR1 MNHEY, CDR2 SMNVEV (reference sequence). The CDR3 extends over 15 amino acids. Trimming cost V 3 bases and J 1 base, with 12 bases left between them. The CDR3 sequence: CASSLYPAGNTEAFF. The CDR3 nucleotides are TGTGCCAGCAGTTTGTATCCGGCAGGGAACACTGAAGCTTTCTTT.

This clone was counted a single time. V gene TRBV28 combines with J gene TRBJ2-1, with TRBD2 identical over 10 bases. Germline CDR1 reads MDHEN; CDR2 reads SYDVKM. CDR3 length: 17 amino acids. J lost 3 bases, V lost 7 bases, and 12 bases had no gene match. The CDR3 sequence: CASIGLAGENFYNEQFF. In DNA form, the CDR3 reads TGTGCCAGCATAGGCCTAGCGGGAGAAAACTTCTACAATGAGCAGTTCTTC.

The CDR3 sequence is CASSPPGGRGGNNEQFF. The DNA of the CDR3 is TGTGCCAGCAGCCCCCCGGGGGGGCGGGGGGGAAACAATGAGCAGTTCTTC. The chain combines TRBV7-2 with TRBJ2-1, with 9 bases identical to TRBD2. The CDR3 has 17 amino acids. The V gene end was trimmed by 5 bases and the J gene end by 5 bases; junction bases not matched to a gene: 13. CDR1 is SGHTA, CDR2 FQGNSA, per germline. Combining the CDR3 with reference TRBV7-2 and TRBJ2-1 gives the whole variable domain GAGVSQSPSNKVTEKGKDVELRCDPISGHTALYWYRQSLGQGLEFLIYFQGNSAPDKSGLPSDRFSAERTGGSVSTLTIQRTQQEDSAVYLCASSPPGGRGGNNEQFFGPGTRLTVL.

CDR3: CASSLLAYNEQFF. The CDR3 DNA is TGTGCCAGCAGCTTATTAGCATACAATGAGCAGTTCTTC. The chain joins TRBV5-4 to TRBJ2-1; D gene ambiguous. Germline lookup yields CDR1 SGHNT and CDR2 YYREEE (reference sequence). V lost 2 bases, J lost 4 bases, and 7 bases lay in between. This CDR3 is built from 13 residues.

This chain uses TRBV5-6 with TRBJ2-1; no definite D call. The CDR3 has 14 amino acids. Trimming stripped 1 base from V and 0 bases from J, with 5 bases between. In germline, CDR1 is SGHDT, CDR2 YYEEEE. CDR3 nucleotides: TGTGCCAGCAGCTTGCCTAGCTCCTACAATGAGCAGTTCTTC. It specifies CASSLPSSYNEQFF.

V and J are TRBV7-3 and TRBJ2-3, with D tentatively TRBD1 (5 bases). V lost 5 bases to trimming and J lost 8 bases, with 17 bases between them. Per the germline V gene, CDR1 is SGHTA and CDR2 is FQGTGA. The CDR3 consists of 14 residues. The CDR3 is CASSPTPQAATQYF. The DNA for the CDR3 is TGTGCCAGCAGCCCCACCCCACAGGCAGCTACGCAGTATTTT.

This clone was seen a handful of times. The gene calls are TRBV20-1 and TRBJ2-5, with D tentatively TRBD2 (7 bases). The CDR3 is 11 residues long. The germline CDR1 and CDR2 sequences are DFQATT and SNEGSKA (reference sequence). CDR3: CSGGREETQYF. The CDR3 region has the DNA TGCAGCGGGGGGCGGGAAGAGACCCAGTACTTC.

This chain connects TRBV7-9 to TRBJ2-2; TRBD2 might be the D (5 bases). V lost 4 bases and J lost 6, with 15 bases in between. CDR1 and CDR2 (germline): SEHNR, FQNEAQ (reference sequence). The CDR3 is 15 residues long. The CDR3: CASSSKAVYSGELFF. The CDR3 coding sequence is TGTGCCAGCAGCTCCAAAGCGGTCTATTCCGGGGAGCTGTTTTTT.